This TCR beta chain was captured in a study of technical replicates of blood from a handful of donors. Data came from immunoSEQ multiplex PCR; TCRdb stores just in-frame clones and leaves some out. The sample consists of tens of thousands of clones, approximately 86% of them appearing once. Germline V gene data show CDR1 as ENHRY and CDR2 as SYGVKD. V shed 10 bases, J shed 4 bases, and the junction held 9 bases outside the gene matches. The CDR3 totals 13 residues. The chain carries TRBV10-3 and TRBJ2-7; 8 bases agree with TRBD2. This sequence was found in a human donor in good health. Some clones in this sample may be carry-over from other donors' samples. Source material: PBMCs. The CDR3 is CATSSGSSYEQYF. The CDR3 bases are TGTGCCACCAGCAGCGGGAGTTCTTACGAGCAGTACTTC.